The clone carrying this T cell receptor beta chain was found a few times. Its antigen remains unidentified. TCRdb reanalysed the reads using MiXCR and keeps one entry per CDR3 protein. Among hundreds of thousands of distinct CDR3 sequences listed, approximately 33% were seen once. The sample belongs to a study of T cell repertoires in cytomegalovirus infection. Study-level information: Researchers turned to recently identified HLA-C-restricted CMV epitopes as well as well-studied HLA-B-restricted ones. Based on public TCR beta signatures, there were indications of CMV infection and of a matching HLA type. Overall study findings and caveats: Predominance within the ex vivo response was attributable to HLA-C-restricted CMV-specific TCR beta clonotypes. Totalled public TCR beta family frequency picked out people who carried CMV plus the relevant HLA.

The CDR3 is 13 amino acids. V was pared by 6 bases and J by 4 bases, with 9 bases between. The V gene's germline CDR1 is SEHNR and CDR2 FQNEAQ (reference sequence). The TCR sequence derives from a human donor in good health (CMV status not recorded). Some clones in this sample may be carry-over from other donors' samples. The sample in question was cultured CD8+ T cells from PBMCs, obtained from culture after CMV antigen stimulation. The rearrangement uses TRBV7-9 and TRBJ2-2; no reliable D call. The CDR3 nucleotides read TGTGCCAGCAGATCCAGCGCCACCGGGGAGCTGTTTTTT. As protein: CASRSSATGELFF.